One and the same sample provided the 25 T cell receptor beta chains below, sequenced in a study of blood T cell dynamics during melanoma immunotherapy. TCRdb's copy holds only in-frame clones and misses some; the assay was immunoSEQ multiplex PCR. The repertoire consists of 3,500 to 5,000 clones, with 90% to 97% occurring once and the leading ten covering 0.95% to 1.5%. Time point indicated: pre-treatment baseline. The starting material was effector memory CD8+ T cells from blood, obtained from a patient treated with checkpoint blockade. The origin of the receptors is a human donor with melanoma.

The chain carries TRBV27 and TRBJ2-1, with 13 nucleotides matching TRBD2. Germline V gene data show CDR1 as MNHEY and CDR2 as SMNVEV (reference sequence). The CDR3 has 17 amino acids. V dropped 5 bases and J dropped 7; count of bases not matched to a gene: 11. The CDR3 here is CASSATGTSGEFNEQFF. DNA for the CDR3: TGTGCCAGCAGTGCTACCGGGACTAGCGGGGAGTTTAATGAGCAGTTCTTC.

The V call is TRBV5-1, the J call TRBJ2-7; D may be TRBD2 (5 bases). The CDR3 runs 14 residues. Germline V gene data show CDR1 as SGHRS and CDR2 as YFSETQ. Trimming took off 0 bases at V and 2 bases at J, with 9 bases between the two ends. The CDR3 sequence is CASSLEDWTYEQYF. Written as DNA, the CDR3 is TGCGCCAGCAGCTTGGAGGACTGGACCTACGAGCAGTACTTC.

The chain joins TRBV6-1 to TRBJ2-7; 9 positions agree with TRBD1. Germline-derived CDR1 and CDR2 are MNHNS and SASEGT. Germline trimming cut 3 bases from V and 3 bases from J; bases unmatched to any gene: 6. The CDR3 sequence is 15 residues long. CDR3 DNA: TGTGCCAGCAGTGATCTACCGGGACAGGGCTACGAGCAGTACTTC. This translates into CASSDLPGQGYEQYF.

The chain employs TRBV28 and TRBJ2-3; D remains unclear. V was trimmed by 4 bases and J by 2 bases, leaving 10 bases between them. CDR1 and CDR2 (germline): MDHEN, SYDVKM. The CDR3 spans 14 residues. The CDR3 sequence: CASSSMTDTDTQYF. As DNA, the CDR3 is TGTGCCAGCAGTTCCATGACGGACACAGATACGCAGTATTTT.

The chain links TRBV6-1 to TRBJ2-7, with TRBD1 matching 10 bases. The V gene end was trimmed by 8 bases and the J gene end by 4 bases; junction bases not matched to a gene: 2. The CDR3 runs 12 residues. The germline CDR1 and CDR2 sequences are MNHNS and SASEGT. DNA of the CDR3: TGTGCCAGCGGGGACAGGGGATACGAGCAGTACTTC. It codes for CASGDRGYEQYF.

This chain connects TRBV6-8 to TRBJ2-7, with D possibly matching TRBD2 (7 bases). Between the trimmed V and J ends, which lost 6 bases and 5 bases, there was a span of 26 bases. The CDR3 totals 17 residues. CDR1 MNHGY and CDR2 SAAAGT come from the germline V gene. CDR3: CASRHLKQGGGGDEQYF. Here the CDR3 DNA reads TGTGCCAGCAGACACCTAAAGCAAGGAGGGGGGGGCGACGAGCAGTACTTC.

The V gene is TRBV6-1, the J gene TRBJ2-5, with D perhaps matching TRBD2 (6 bases). This CDR3 spans 15 amino acids. Germline V gene sequence: CDR1 MNHNS, CDR2 SASEGT. Trimming stripped 7 bases from V and 1 base from J, with 16 bases between. The CDR3 here is CASTSEEGSQETQYF. In DNA form, the CDR3 reads TGTGCCAGCACCTCGGAGGAGGGCTCCCAAGAGACCCAGTACTTC.

This clone was detected once. The chain joins TRBV5-1 to TRBJ1-1; D is unresolved. CDR1 is SGHRS, CDR2 YFSETQ, per germline. CDR3 size: 17 residues. Trimming removed 0 bases from V and 6 bases from J, with 21 bases in between. CDR3 amino acids: CASSLAIGRKSDPEAFF. The DNA for the CDR3 is TGCGCCAGCAGCTTGGCCATCGGGAGAAAGTCTGATCCTGAAGCTTTCTTT.

The gene calls are TRBV28 and TRBJ1-4, with D possibly matching TRBD1 (6 bases). V was clipped by 7 bases and J by 3 bases, with 15 bases between them. In germline, CDR1 is MDHEN, CDR2 SYDVKM. The CDR3 is 15 amino acids. CDR3 loop: CASTPEGVANEKLFF. As DNA, the CDR3 is TGTGCCAGCACCCCTGAGGGGGTTGCTAATGAAAAACTGTTTTTT.

This clone was seen only once. This chain links TRBV2 with TRBJ2-1, with D maybe TRBD1 (6 bases). V lost 3 bases and J lost 3, with 12 bases in between. Germline-derived CDR1 and CDR2 are SNHLY and FYNNEI. The CDR3 loop spans 15 amino acids. The chain's CDR3 is CASSEPGRGYNEQFF. CDR3 nucleotides: TGTGCCAGCAGTGAGCCTGGCAGGGGCTACAATGAGCAGTTCTTC.

The chain carries TRBV2 and TRBJ1-1, with 10 bases aligning to TRBD1. This CDR3 is built from 13 residues. The germline V gene has CDR1 SNHLY and CDR2 FYNNEI. V lost 7 bases, J lost 5 bases, and 4 bases stayed unmatched. In DNA, the CDR3 is TGTGCCAGCATGCGGGGACAGGGGACTGAAGCTTTCTTT. The encoded protein is CASMRGQGTEAFF.

This chain uses TRBV7-8 with TRBJ2-7; D is tentatively TRBD1 or TRBD2 (5 bases each). The length of the CDR3 is 15 residues. The V end was cut by 5 bases, the J end by 5 bases, with 19 bases between. CDR1 and CDR2 (germline): SGHVS, FQNEAQ. CDR3 amino acids: CASSETRGLGDEQYF. The CDR3 DNA reads TGTGCCAGCAGCGAGACACGGGGCTTAGGCGACGAGCAGTACTTC.

The chain has TRBV7-8 and TRBJ2-1, with 10 nucleotides matching TRBD2. The CDR3 totals 19 residues. The V gene end was trimmed by 1 base and the J gene end by 7 bases; junction bases not matched to a gene: 16. Germline CDR1 and CDR2: SGHVS and FQNEAQ. CDR3 DNA sequence: TGTGCCAGCAGCTTAGGGCTAGCGGGAGTCGGGGACCTCTGGAATGAGCAGTTCTTC. Amino acid sequence: CASSLGLAGVGDLWNEQFF. Full variable domain (missing parts from reference TRBV7-8 and TRBJ2-1): GAGVSQSPRYKVAKRGQDVALRCDPISGHVSLFWYQQALGQGPEFLTYFQNEAQLDKSGLPSDRFFAERPEGSVSTLKIQRTQQEDSAVYLCASSLGLAGVGDLWNEQFFGPGTRLTVL.

The chain carries TRBV9 and TRBJ1-1; no firm D call. Germline CDR1 is SGDLS and CDR2 is YYNGEE. The CDR3 runs 13 residues. Trimming took 0 bases from V and 11 from J, leaving 14 bases between them. CDR3 residues: CASSVVAADPAFF. The CDR3 nucleotides are TGTGCCAGCAGCGTAGTGGCGGCCGACCCCGCTTTCTTT.

This chain connects TRBV7-9 to TRBJ2-5, with unresolved D. V lost 2 bases to trimming and J lost 3 bases, with 7 bases between them. The V gene's germline CDR1 is SEHNR and CDR2 FQNEAQ (reference sequence). The CDR3 length is 13 residues. CDR3 amino acids: CASSLSEEETQYF. CDR3 sequence (DNA): TGTGCCAGCAGCTTATCAGAAGAAGAGACCCAGTACTTC. Full variable domain (outside the CDR3, taken from reference TRBV7-9 and TRBJ2-5): DTGVSQNPRHKITKRGQNVTFRCDPISEHNRLYWYRQTLGQGPEFLTYFQNEAQLEKSRLLSDRFSAERPKGSFSTLEIQRTEQGDSAMYLCASSLSEEETQYFGPGTRLLVL.

The rearrangement joins TRBV27 to TRBJ2-7, with 7 bases identical to TRBD2. The CDR3 extends over 16 amino acids. V lost 6 bases, J lost 3 bases, and 14 bases stayed unmatched. Germline V CDR1 and CDR2: MNHEY, SMNVEV (reference sequence). The CDR3, as DNA: TGTGCCAGCAGCATCCCCGGTCCGCTAGCGGTCTACGAGCAGTACTTC. Its protein product is CASSIPGPLAVYEQYF.

The V and J genes are TRBV7-3 and TRBJ2-1, with D maybe TRBD2 (6 bases). CDR1 SGHTA and CDR2 FQGTGA come from the germline V gene. CDR3 length: 12 residues. The V and J ends lost 5 bases and 9 bases respectively, with 11 bases between them. The CDR3 region is CASSLTGGEQFF. The DNA for the CDR3 is TGTGCCAGCAGCCTCACCGGGGGTGAGCAGTTCTTC.

The chain employs TRBV7-9 and TRBJ2-7; 9 nucleotides match TRBD1. V lost 6 bases, J lost 2 bases, and 8 bases stayed unmatched. CDR3 length: 15 amino acids. Germline assignment: CDR1 SEHNR and CDR2 FQNEAQ (reference sequence). DNA for the CDR3: TGTGCCAGCAGTCCACCCCGGGACAGGGCCTACGAGCAGTACTTC. This gives the protein CASSPPRDRAYEQYF.

The chain joins TRBV27 to TRBJ2-5, with TRBD1 identical over 7 bases. Germline values: CDR1 MNHEY, CDR2 SMNVEV (reference sequence). Germline trimming cut 4 bases from V and 6 bases from J; bases unmatched to any gene: 5. The CDR3 extends over 13 amino acids. The DNA of the CDR3 is TGTGCCAGCAGTTCCAGGGACAGAAAGACCCAGTACTTC. Translated, it gives CASSSRDRKTQYF.

This clone has just one count. The chain carries TRBV7-6 and TRBJ2-7; perhaps TRBD2 as D (6 bases). Trimming removed 5 bases at V and 0 bases at J, with 14 bases between. The CDR3 extends over 15 amino acids. Germline CDR1 is SGHVS and CDR2 is FNYEAQ. The CDR3 here is CASSPQRVSSYEQYF. The CDR3 DNA sequence: TGTGCCAGCAGCCCCCAGCGGGTTAGCTCCTACGAGCAGTACTTC. The full variable domain, completed using reference TRBV7-6 and TRBJ2-7, is GAGVSQSPRYKVTKRGQDVALRCDPISGHVSLYWYRQALGQGPEFLTYFNYEAQQDKSGLPNDRFSAERPEGSISTLTIQRTEQRDSAMYRCASSPQRVSSYEQYFGPGTRLTVT.

This clone was seen a single time. This sequence joins TRBV20-1 and TRBJ2-7; D might be TRBD1 (5 bases). V was shortened by 6 bases and J by 12 bases, with 12 bases between the two germline ends. Germline loops: CDR1 DFQATT, CDR2 SNEGSKA (reference sequence). CDR3 length equals 9 residues. CDR3 region: CSAPDSTYF. The CDR3 DNA is TGCAGTGCCCCAGACAGCACGTACTTC.

This chain uses TRBV29-1 with TRBJ2-2; D may be TRBD1 (5 bases). The CDR3 has 14 residues. Germline V gene lookup returns CDR1 SQVTM and CDR2 ANQGSEA. Trimming stripped 7 bases from V and 5 bases from J, with 17 bases between. The CDR3 loop is CSAQDTLSTGELFF. For the CDR3, the DNA is TGCAGCGCCCAGGACACACTATCGACCGGGGAGCTGTTTTTT.

The V and J genes are TRBV23-1 and TRBJ2-5; D ambiguous. The DNA end lines up better with TRBJ2-7; the J call may be wrong. TRBV23-1 has ORF status, its function being uncertain. The CDR3 is 15 amino acids. Written as DNA, the CDR3 is TGCGCCAGCAGTCAATCGAACGGAAGAGCCTACGAGCAGTACTTC. This encodes CASSQSNGRAYEQYF.

The chain carries TRBV9 and TRBJ2-3; D remains unclear. This CDR3 is 14 amino acids long. V was trimmed by 0 bases and J by 3 bases, leaving 8 bases between them. Germline V lookup: CDR1 SGDLS, CDR2 YYNGEE. The CDR3 spells CASSVVGLTDTQYF. The DNA of the CDR3 is TGTGCCAGCAGCGTAGTGGGTCTGACAGATACGCAGTATTTT.

The V gene is TRBV5-4, the J gene TRBJ2-7; D gene ambiguous. The CDR3 sequence is 13 residues long. Germline V gene data show CDR1 as SGHNT and CDR2 as YYREEE (reference sequence). Trimming cost V 4 bases and J 0 bases, with 8 bases left between them. The CDR3 sequence: CASSRGDSYEQYF. In DNA form, the CDR3 reads TGTGCCAGCAGCCGCGGTGACTCCTACGAGCAGTACTTC.